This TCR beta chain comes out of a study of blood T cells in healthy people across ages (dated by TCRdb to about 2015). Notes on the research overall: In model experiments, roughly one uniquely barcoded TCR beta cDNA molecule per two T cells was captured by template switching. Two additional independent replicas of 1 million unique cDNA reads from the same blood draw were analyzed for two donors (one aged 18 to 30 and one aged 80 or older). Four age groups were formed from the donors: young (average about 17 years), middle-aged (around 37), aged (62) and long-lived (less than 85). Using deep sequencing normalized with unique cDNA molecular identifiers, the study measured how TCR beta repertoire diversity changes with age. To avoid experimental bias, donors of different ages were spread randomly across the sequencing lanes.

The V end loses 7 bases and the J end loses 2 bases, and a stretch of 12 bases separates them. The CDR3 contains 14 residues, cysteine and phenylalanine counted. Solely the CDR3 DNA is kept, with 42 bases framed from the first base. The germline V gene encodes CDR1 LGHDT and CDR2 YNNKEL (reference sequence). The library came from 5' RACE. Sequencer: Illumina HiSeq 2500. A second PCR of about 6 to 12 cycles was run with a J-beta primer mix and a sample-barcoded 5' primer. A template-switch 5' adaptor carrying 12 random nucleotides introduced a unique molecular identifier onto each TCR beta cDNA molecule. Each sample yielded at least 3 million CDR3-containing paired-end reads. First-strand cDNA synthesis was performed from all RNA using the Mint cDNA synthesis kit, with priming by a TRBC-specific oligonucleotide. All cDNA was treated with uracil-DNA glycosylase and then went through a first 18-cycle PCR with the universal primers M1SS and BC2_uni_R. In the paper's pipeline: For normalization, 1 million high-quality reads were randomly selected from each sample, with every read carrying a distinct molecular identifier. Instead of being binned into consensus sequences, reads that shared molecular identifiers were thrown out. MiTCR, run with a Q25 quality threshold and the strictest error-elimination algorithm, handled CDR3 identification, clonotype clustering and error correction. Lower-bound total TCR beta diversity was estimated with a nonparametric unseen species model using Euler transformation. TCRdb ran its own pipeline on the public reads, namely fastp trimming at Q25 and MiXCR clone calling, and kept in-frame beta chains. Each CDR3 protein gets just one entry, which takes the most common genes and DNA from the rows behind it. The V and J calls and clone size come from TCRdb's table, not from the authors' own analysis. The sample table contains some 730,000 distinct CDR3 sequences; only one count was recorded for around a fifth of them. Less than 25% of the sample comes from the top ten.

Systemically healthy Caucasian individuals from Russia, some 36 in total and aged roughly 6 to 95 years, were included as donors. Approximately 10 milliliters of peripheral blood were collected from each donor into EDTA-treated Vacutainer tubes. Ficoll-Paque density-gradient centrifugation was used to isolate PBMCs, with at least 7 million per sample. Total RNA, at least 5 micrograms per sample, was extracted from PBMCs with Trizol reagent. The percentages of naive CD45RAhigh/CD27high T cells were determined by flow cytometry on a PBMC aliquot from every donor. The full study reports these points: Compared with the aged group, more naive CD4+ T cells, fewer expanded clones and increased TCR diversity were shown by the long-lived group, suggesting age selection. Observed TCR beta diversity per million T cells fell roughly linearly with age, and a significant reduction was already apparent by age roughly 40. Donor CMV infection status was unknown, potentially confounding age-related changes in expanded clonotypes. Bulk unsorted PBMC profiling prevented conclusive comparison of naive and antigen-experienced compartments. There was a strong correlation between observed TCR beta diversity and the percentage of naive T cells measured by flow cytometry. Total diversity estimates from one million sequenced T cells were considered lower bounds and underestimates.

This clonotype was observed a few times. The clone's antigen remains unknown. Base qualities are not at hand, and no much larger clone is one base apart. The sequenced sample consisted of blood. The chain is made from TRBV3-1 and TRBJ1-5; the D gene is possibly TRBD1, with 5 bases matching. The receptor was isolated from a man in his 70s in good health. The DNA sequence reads TGTGCCAGCAAAGCCGGGGCAGGCAATCAGCCCCAGCATTTT. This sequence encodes CASKAGAGNQPQHF.